A selection of T cell receptor beta chains follows, all from one sample in a study of molecular identifiers for immune sequencing clone quantification. TCRdb fed the PCR reads into MiXCR, producing one record per CDR3 protein. The repertoire consists of hundreds of thousands of distinct CDR3 sequences, with around 25% occurring once and the leading ten covering 0.7% to 0.95%. Material for sequencing was naive CD8+ T cells from blood, with Jurkat cell RNA spiked in. The receptors derive from a human donor in good health. Some libraries in this study had Jurkat cell RNA spiked in. The CDR3 runs from the conserved cysteine through the conserved F or W. A D gene is named only where the DNA matches it firmly. Clone size is stated in some rows and not others, as once, few, many or a class when expanded.

>NA|NA|TRBV7-2|TRBJ1-6
TGTGCCAGCAGCTCCGGCGAGTATTATAATTCACCCCTCCACTTT
CASSSGEYYNSPLHF
>NA|NA|TRBV5-3|TRBJ2-7
TGTGCCAGCAGCTTTACGTCTAGCAACGAGCTGTACTTC
CASSFTSSNELYF
>TRBD1|many|TRBV11-2|TRBJ2-3
TGTGCCAGCAGCTTAGAACAGGGGCCGTTGTTCAGCACAGATACGCAGTATTTT
CASSLEQGPLFSTDTQYF
>NA|NA|TRBV19|TRBJ2-2
TGTGCCAGTAGTATAGGAGCTAGGGAGCTGTTTTTT
CASSIGARELFF
>TRBD2|many|TRBV9|TRBJ2-3
TGTGCCAGCAGCGTACTAGCGGGACTTCCCTTCACAGATACGCAGTATTTT
CASSVLAGLPFTDTQYF
>NA|few|TRBV29-1|TRBJ1-2
TGCAGCGTTGAAGATCCGGCACCGGATGGCTACACCTTC
CSVEDPAPDGYTF
>NA|few|TRBV30|TRBJ2-1
TGTGCCTGGAGTAGAGACAACTCCTACAATGAGCAGTTCTTC
CAWSRDNSYNEQFF
>NA|few|TRBV2|TRBJ1-5
TGTGCCAGCAGCCACCATAAAGACAGGAGAGGCAATCAGCCCCAGCATTTT
CASSHHKDRRGNQPQHF
>TRBD2|NA|TRBV29-1|TRBJ2-7
TGCAGCGTTGAGGGTGTTACCGGGGAGGGCGCGCAGTACTTC
CSVEGVTGEGAQYF
>NA|many|TRBV11-2|TRBJ1-3
TGTGCCAGCAGCTTATGGGCAGGGCCTGGAAACACCATATATTTT
CASSLWAGPGNTIYF
>TRBD2|many|TRBV27|TRBJ2-1
TGTGCCAGCAGTCCGGGGACTAGCGGGTCCTCCCACAATGAGCAGTTCTTC
CASSPGTSGSSHNEQFF
>NA|NA|TRBV6-2/TRBV6-3|TRBJ1-1
TGTGCCAGCAACGCGGGGCGCGGTGAAGCTTTCTTT
CASNAGRGEAFF
>TRBD2|many|TRBV19|TRBJ2-3
TGTGCCAGTAGTGTGGGACTAGCGGGCCCCACAGATACGCAGTATTTT
CASSVGLAGPTDTQYF
>NA|NA|TRBV5-1|TRBJ1-6
TGCGCCTGCAGCTTGGAGGTACAGCTTGTGAATTCACCCCTCCACTTT
CACSLEVQLVNSPLHF
>NA|many|TRBV2|TRBJ1-5
TGTGCCAGCAGTGAAACAGGGAGTCAGCCCCAGCATTTT
CASSETGSQPQHF
>NA|many|TRBV15|TRBJ1-1
TGTGCCACCAGGGCAGTGAGCACTGAAGCTTTCTTT
CATRAVSTEAFF
>TRBD1|NA|TRBV4-3|TRBJ2-7
TGCGCCAGCAGCCAGGGACAGAGACGCTACGAGCAGTACTTC
CASSQGQRRYEQYF
>TRBD1|few|TRBV20-1|TRBJ2-7
TGCAGTGCTAGAGATCTTTTAGGACAGGTCTCCGAGCAGTACTTC
CSARDLLGQVSEQYF
>TRBD1|NA|TRBV6-1|TRBJ1-1
TGTGCCAGCACAGGGACAGGGGCCACTGAAGCTTTCTTT
CASTGTGATEAFF
>NA|NA|TRBV19|TRBJ2-1
TGTGCCAGTTCGATAGGAGTAAATGAGCAGTTCTTC
CASSIGVNEQFF
>NA|NA|TRBV7-9|TRBJ2-7
TGTGCCAGCAGCTCGCAGACCAGGGGCTACGAGCAGTACTTC
CASSSQTRGYEQYF
>NA|many|TRBV29-1|TRBJ2-3
TGCAGCGTTGACACCGGAACAGATACGCAGTATTTT
CSVDTGTDTQYF
>NA|many|TRBV30|TRBJ2-5
TGTGCCTGGACCGGGACTGGGCATAAAATCACCATACGAGAGACCCAGTACTTC
CAWTGTGHKITIRETQYF
>TRBD1|few|TRBV19|TRBJ2-7
TGTGCCAGTAGTATGGAAGGGACAGGGGCTTTCTCCTACGAGCAGTACTTC
CASSMEGTGAFSYEQYF
>TRBD2|NA|TRBV27|TRBJ2-3
TGTGCCAGCAGTTTAAGACTAGCGGGAGTCGAAGATACGCAGTATTTT
CASSLRLAGVEDTQYF
>NA|many|TRBV28|TRBJ2-7
NA
CASSLERDSSYEQYF
>NA|few|TRBV7-9|TRBJ2-2
TGTGCCAGTTTTGGCCATCGTCCCGGGGAGCTGTTTTTT
CASFGHRPGELFF
>NA|NA|TRBV4-1|TRBJ2-1
TGCGCCAGCAGCCAAGAAACCCGTAGCGGCTTCTCCTACAATGAGCAGTTCTTC
CASSQETRSGFSYNEQFF
>TRBD1|many|TRBV4-1|TRBJ1-1
TGCGCCAGCAGCCAAGATTTGGGGACAGCGCTGAACACTGAAGCTTTCTTT
CASSQDLGTALNTEAFF
>NA|NA|TRBV14|TRBJ1-6
TGTGCCAGCAGCCAAGAGAGTATAAACCTCTCACCCCTCCACTTT
CASSQESINLSPLHF
>NA|many|TRBV7-7|TRBJ2-5
TGTGCCAGCAGCTTAGATCCCAGGGGAGTGGGAGAGACCCAGTACTTC
CASSLDPRGVGETQYF
>NA|few|TRBV9|TRBJ2-1
TGTGCCAGCAGCGGGGACAAATCTATGGCCTCCTACAATGAGCAGTTCTTC
CASSGDKSMASYNEQFF
>TRBD1|NA|TRBV27|TRBJ2-7
TGTGCCAGCAGTCGGGACAGGGACTCCTACGAGCAGTACTTC
CASSRDRDSYEQYF
>NA|NA|TRBV7-9|TRBJ2-3
TGTGCCAGCGAGCGGGTTTCTAGCACAGATACGCAGTATTTT
CASERVSSTDTQYF
>NA|many|TRBV7-2|TRBJ2-6
TGTGCCAGCGGGTCCCGAGGGACTGGGGCCAACGTCCTGACTTTC
CASGSRGTGANVLTF
>NA|NA|TRBV7-9|TRBJ2-1
TGTGCCAGCAGCTTAGGAGCCGGGGTCTCCACCTACAATGAGCAGTTCTTC
CASSLGAGVSTYNEQFF
>NA|many|TRBV30|TRBJ1-1
TGTGCCTGGAGTCCTCCACTAGGGAGGGTAGACACTGAAGCTTTCTTT
CAWSPPLGRVDTEAFF
>NA|NA|TRBV24-1|TRBJ2-5
TGTGCCACCAGTGAAATTAAGGGGGGGGCAGTGGAGGCCCAGTACTTC
CATSEIKGGAVEAQYF
>NA|few|TRBV4-3|TRBJ2-4
TGCGCCAGCAGCCAAGAAAGGACCTTAAACATTCAGTACTTC
CASSQERTLNIQYF
>NA|few|TRBV7-9|TRBJ1-1
TGTGCCAGCAGCCCAGAGGGACAAGAGAACACTGAAGCTTTCTTT
CASSPEGQENTEAFF
>TRBD2|NA|TRBV12-3/TRBV12-4|TRBJ2-3
TGTGCCAGCAGTACACCCGGGACTAGCGGGGTGCTTAGCACAGATACGCAGTATTTT
CASSTPGTSGVLSTDTQYF
>NA|NA|TRBV5-1|TRBJ2-1
TGCGCCAGCAGCTTAGGCCGGCGCCCTCAGTACAATGAGCAGTTCTTC
CASSLGRRPQYNEQFF
>NA|once|TRBV19|TRBJ1-1
TGTGCCAGTAGTATAGGGGATGCATCGAACACTGAAGCTTTCTTT
CASSIGDASNTEAFF
>NA|many|TRBV5-1|TRBJ1-1
TGCGCCAGCAGCATCGGACAGAGCCCAATGAACACTGAAGCTTTCTTT
CASSIGQSPMNTEAFF